The source of this TCR beta chain is a study of blood T cell repertoires in COVID-19. Under the authors' procedure: Quantification of nucleated cells was approximated via reference gene primer amplification. The table came from immunoSEQ multiplex PCR; TCRdb's copy has only in-frame clones and leaves some out. D and trimming come from the DNA, and the V and J calls and clone size come from that table. The sample includes 250,000 or so clones, about 79% of them seen just once. Germline CDR1 reads LNHDA; CDR2 reads SQIVND (reference sequence). The CDR3 consists of 12 residues. Trimming removed 7 bases from V and 8 bases from J, with 14 bases in between.

The sequenced sample consisted of peripheral blood. V and J are TRBV19 and TRBJ1-1; D gene unclear. The receptor was derived from a middle-aged man who had recovered from COVID-19. In DNA form, the CDR3 reads TGTGCCAGTATCCGACAAGCTGGGGAAGCTTTCTTT. Translation gives CASIRQAGEAFF. Supplemented by reference TRBV19 and TRBJ1-1, the full variable domain reads DGGITQSPKYLFRKEGQNVTLSCEQNLNHDAMYWYRQDPGQGLRLIYYSQIVNDFQKGDIAEGYSVSREKKESFPLTVTSAQKNPTAFYLCASIRQAGEAFFGQGTRLTVV.